One sample yielded the 30 T cell receptor beta chains listed below, sequenced in a study of blood T cell repertoires in COVID-19. TCRdb keeps only in-frame clones here, not all; method: immunoSEQ multiplex PCR. The repertoire holds about 380,000 clones, with nearly 90% as singletons. Sequenced: peripheral blood. The receptors come from a man between 18 and 29 years old with active or convalescent COVID-19.

This chain links TRBV27 with TRBJ1-1; D call uncertain. This CDR3 has 16 residues. Germline V gives CDR1 MNHEY, CDR2 SMNVEV (reference sequence). Trimming took off 7 bases at V and 3 bases at J, with 21 bases between the two ends. CDR3 region: CASTKHVQAWDTEAFF. The CDR3 DNA reads TGTGCCAGCACTAAACATGTGCAGGCATGGGACACTGAAGCTTTCTTT.

The chain employs TRBV27 and TRBJ2-1; a possible D gene is TRBD2 (5 bases). CDR3 length equals 12 residues. Germline CDR1 reads MNHEY; CDR2 reads SMNVEV (reference sequence). V was clipped by 4 bases and J by 9 bases, with 10 bases between them. The CDR3: CASSSPGFEQFF. CDR3 nucleotides: TGTGCCAGCAGTTCCCCGGGATTTGAGCAGTTCTTC.

The chain is built from TRBV11-3 and TRBJ2-3, with 9 positions matching TRBD1. The CDR3 length is 16 residues. Trimming took 5 bases from V and 0 from J; bases not matched to a gene: 6. Germline V gives CDR1 SGHNT, CDR2 YENEEA. In DNA, the CDR3 is TGTGCCAGCAGCGAAAGGACAGGGGCTAGCACAGATACGCAGTATTTT. It encodes CASSERTGASTDTQYF.

In this sample, this clone turned up once. The chain employs TRBV6-5 and TRBJ1-1; no reliable D call. Germline V gives CDR1 MNHEY, CDR2 SVGAGI. Trimming removed 6 bases at V and 4 bases at J, with 9 bases between. CDR3 length: 12 amino acids. The DNA for the CDR3 is TGTGCCAGCAGCGACTTTGGCACTGAAGCTTTCTTT. Translation gives CASSDFGTEAFF.

This clone has just one count. The chain employs TRBV9 and TRBJ1-4, with D tentatively TRBD1 (5 bases). Germline CDR1 and CDR2: SGDLS and YYNGEE. The CDR3 extends over 14 amino acids. V was cut by 2 bases and J by 7 bases, with 12 bases left in between. The CDR3 spells CASSVGTWGEKLFF. CDR3 sequence (DNA): TGTGCCAGCAGCGTCGGGACTTGGGGTGAAAAACTGTTTTTT.

The chain combines TRBV28 with TRBJ2-1, with 12 bases matching TRBD2. V was pared by 6 bases and J by 9 bases, with 12 bases of the junction left unmatched. This CDR3 has 16 amino acids. CDR1 MDHEN and CDR2 SYDVKM come from the germline V gene. In DNA, the CDR3 is TGTGCCAGCAGCATGACTAGCGGGAGTGATAAAGGTGAGCAGTTCTTC. Amino acids: CASSMTSGSDKGEQFF.

V gene TRBV3-1 (or the pseudogene TRBV3-2) combines with J gene TRBJ1-1; 8 bases are shared with TRBD1. The trim removed 1 base at V and 3 bases at J, leaving 4 bases unmatched. Germline V gene data show CDR1 as LGHDT and CDR2 as YNNKEL (reference sequence). The CDR3 spans 15 residues. CDR3 loop: CASSQGTGKDTEAFF. As DNA, the CDR3 is TGTGCCAGCAGCCAAGGGACAGGGAAGGACACTGAAGCTTTCTTT.

The rearrangement links TRBV5-1 to TRBJ2-7, with D unclear. Germline V gene lookup returns CDR1 SGHRS and CDR2 YFSETQ. The V end lost 0 bases, the J end lost 2 bases, and 9 bases lay between the germline ends. The CDR3 runs 14 residues. The CDR3 loop reads CASSLALGPYEQYF. CDR3 DNA sequence: TGCGCCAGCAGCTTGGCCCTCGGTCCCTACGAGCAGTACTTC.

The chain joins TRBV11-3 to TRBJ1-1, with TRBD1 as a possible D gene (6 bases). Between the trimmed V and J ends, which lost 0 bases and 9 bases, there was a span of 11 bases. The CDR3 consists of 13 residues. Germline loops: CDR1 SGHNT, CDR2 YENEEA. The CDR3 protein is CASSLDTRGKAFF. CDR3 nucleotide sequence: TGTGCCAGCAGCTTAGATACGAGGGGGAAAGCTTTCTTT.

The CDR3 here is CASSLDSYNEKLFF. DNA for the CDR3: TGTGCCAGCAGCTTGGACAGCTATAATGAAAAACTGTTTTTT. The rearrangement links TRBV7-2 to TRBJ1-4; TRBD1 might be the D (6 bases). Trimming pared 3 bases from V and 4 bases from J, leaving 9 bases between. The CDR3 extends over 14 amino acids. Germline-derived CDR1 and CDR2 are SGHTA and FQGNSA.

The rearrangement uses TRBV5-1 and TRBJ1-3; D gene unclear. This CDR3 contains 13 residues. V shed 0 bases and J shed 4 bases, with 5 bases lying between them. Germline assignment: CDR1 SGHRS and CDR2 YFSETQ. In DNA, the CDR3 is TGCGCCAGCAGCTTGGGCGGAGGAAACACCATATATTTT. It specifies CASSLGGGNTIYF.

The genes are TRBV24-1 and TRBJ1-5; D possibly corresponds to TRBD1 (6 bases). V was pared by 2 bases and J by 4 bases, with 17 bases between. The CDR3 loop spans 17 amino acids. Germline V lookup: CDR1 KGHDR, CDR2 SFDVKD. The CDR3 DNA reads as TGTGCCACCAGTGATTCGCGAACAGGGTTGGATAATCAGCCCCAGCATTTT. Its protein is CATSDSRTGLDNQPQHF.

This chain uses TRBV7-8 with TRBJ2-3; 10 nucleotides agree with TRBD2. V trimming: 1 base; J trimming: 5 bases; junction bases outside the gene matches: 12. This CDR3 has 18 residues. Per the germline V gene, CDR1 is SGHVS and CDR2 is FQNEAQ. The DNA of the CDR3 is TGTGCCAGCAGCTTAGGCCAAACTCTAGCGGGAGTAGGAGATACGCAGTATTTT. Translating it yields CASSLGQTLAGVGDTQYF.

The gene calls are TRBV16 and TRBJ2-6, with 7 bases identical to TRBD1. CDR1 is KGHSY and CDR2 is FQNENV in the germline V gene. The CDR3 is 15 residues long. V trimming: 0 bases; J trimming: 7 bases; junction bases outside the gene matches: 3. The CDR3 loop reads CASSQSTGVANVLTF. CDR3 nucleotides: TGTGCCAGCAGCCAATCCACAGGGGTAGCCAACGTCCTGACTTTC.

V usage is TRBV6-5 and J usage is TRBJ1-1; no firm D call. This CDR3 has 14 amino acids. Per the germline V gene, CDR1 is MNHEY and CDR2 is SVGAGI. Trimming cost V 2 bases and J 2 bases, with 9 bases left between them. The CDR3 nucleotides read TGTGCCAGCAGTTACCTTGGCAGAAACACTGAAGCTTTCTTT. Translated: CASSYLGRNTEAFF.

A note on this clone: Compared with germline, one end of the junction differs, possibly owing to a read error. The chain uses TRBV28 and TRBJ2-2, with D maybe TRBD1 (5 bases). The germline CDR1 and CDR2 sequences are MDHEN and SYDVKM. This CDR3 contains 15 residues. CDR3 sequence reads: CASTLGHLNTGELFF. The CDR3 nucleotides are TGTGCCAGCACTTTAGGACATCTGAACACCGGGGAGCTGTTTTTT.

The chain combines TRBV3-1 (or the pseudogene TRBV3-2) with TRBJ1-1, with D uncertain. Between the trimmed V and J ends, which lost 2 bases and 8 bases, there was a span of 12 bases. Germline assignment: CDR1 LGHDT and CDR2 YNNKEL (reference sequence). The CDR3 has 13 amino acids. The DNA of the CDR3 is TGTGCCAGCAGCCAATATCGAGGAATAGAAGCTTTCTTT. Translation: CASSQYRGIEAFF.

The J gene is TRBJ2-3, the V gene TRBV11-3, with 11 bases identical to TRBD1. The CDR3 runs to 16 residues. Germline V gene data show CDR1 as SGHNT and CDR2 as YENEEA. Trimming at V came to 4 bases and at J to 3 bases, leaving 6 bases not matched to a gene. For the CDR3, the DNA is TGTGCCAGCAGCTCGAGGGGGACAGGGGGGACAGATACGCAGTATTTT. It encodes CASSSRGTGGTDTQYF. Looking up the rest from reference TRBV11-3 and TRBJ2-3 gives the full variable domain: EAGVVQSPRYKIIEKKQPVAFWCNPISGHNTLYWYLQNLGQGPELLIRYENEEAVDDSQLPKDRFSAERLKGVDSTLKIQPAELGDSAVYLCASSSRGTGGTDTQYFGPGTRLTVL.

This clone was seen once. This chain links TRBV6-1 with TRBJ2-3, with TRBD2 matching 10 bases. With V trimmed by 3 bases and J by 2 bases, 5 bases remained unmatched. The CDR3 consists of 16 residues. Germline-derived CDR1 and CDR2 are MNHNS and SASEGT. CDR3 in DNA: TGTGCCAGCAGTGATTTAGCGGGGGGTTACACAGATACGCAGTATTTT. Its translation is CASSDLAGGYTDTQYF.

This rearrangement joins TRBV7-2 to TRBJ2-2; D remains unclear. This CDR3 comprises 13 residues. V lost 7 bases to trimming and J lost 1 base, with 7 bases between them. Germline CDR1 reads SGHTA; CDR2 reads FQGNSA. The CDR3 DNA is TGTGCCAGCACTCAGCGGAACACCGGGGAGCTGTTTTTT. Translated, it gives CASTQRNTGELFF.

This clone was seen only a few times. CDR3 coding DNA: TGTGCCAGCAGTGAGGGACGGGGGGGCGATGAGCAGTTCTTC. Protein sequence: CASSEGRGGDEQFF. The rearrangement uses TRBV6-1 and TRBJ2-1, with 8 bases lining up with TRBD2. J was trimmed by 8 bases and V by 3 bases; bases with no gene match: 6. The CDR3 is made up of 14 amino acids. Germline-derived CDR1 and CDR2 are MNHNS and SASEGT.

This chain connects TRBV5-6 to TRBJ1-2; the D is unclear. This CDR3 is built from 15 residues. V was cut by 0 bases and J by 0 bases, with 9 bases left in between. Germline assignment: CDR1 SGHDT and CDR2 YYEEEE. The CDR3: CASSLGTSANYGYTF. The CDR3 region has the DNA TGTGCCAGCAGCTTGGGTACGTCAGCTAACTATGGCTACACCTTC.

This clone occurred a few times. V is TRBV7-2 and J is TRBJ1-2; 11 bases agree with TRBD1. The CDR3 loop spans 16 amino acids. Germline trimming cut 5 bases from V and 4 bases from J; bases unmatched to any gene: 9. The germline gives CDR1 SGHTA, CDR2 FQGNSA. CDR3 in amino acids: CASSQRRDRGGYGYTF. In DNA, the CDR3 is TGTGCCAGCAGCCAAAGGCGGGACAGGGGGGGCTATGGCTACACCTTC.

The chain employs TRBV11-3 and TRBJ2-2; 14 nucleotides match TRBD2. The CDR3 runs to 16 residues. V gave up 8 bases and J gave up 5 bases; unmatched junction bases: 7. CDR1 SGHNT and CDR2 YENEEA come from the germline V gene. CDR3 in DNA: TGTGCCAGCCAGACTAGCGGGAGGGCCGATACCGGGGAGCTGTTTTTT. This sequence encodes CASQTSGRADTGELFF.

The gene calls are TRBV6-5 and TRBJ2-7; D is unresolved. This CDR3 is built from 13 residues. Trimming stripped 6 bases from V and 2 bases from J, with 11 bases between. CDR1 is MNHEY, CDR2 SVGAGI, per germline. In DNA form, the CDR3 reads TGTGCCAGCAGCTCTACAGAACCCTACGAGCAGTACTTC. Translating it yields CASSSTEPYEQYF.

The rearrangement joins TRBV9 to TRBJ2-3; weak D call: TRBD1 (6 bases). The CDR3 is made up of 15 amino acids. V was trimmed by 5 bases and J by 0 bases, leaving 13 bases between them. CDR1 is SGDLS, CDR2 YYNGEE, per germline. In DNA, the CDR3 is TGTGCCAGCAGAGGAGGAGACAGGAGCACAGATACGCAGTATTTT. The encoded protein is CASRGGDRSTDTQYF.

The chain has TRBV10-3 and TRBJ1-6; D is uncertain. V dropped 6 bases and J dropped 5 bases, with 11 bases sitting between them. Germline V gene sequence: CDR1 ENHRY, CDR2 SYGVKD. This CDR3 is 14 amino acids long. This CDR3 is CAIRSLGNNSPLHF. CDR3 DNA: TGTGCCATCAGATCCCTCGGGAATAATTCACCCCTCCACTTT.

The chain uses TRBV2 and TRBJ1-2; a possible D gene is TRBD1 (6 bases). The CDR3 loop spans 13 amino acids. V lost 5 bases and J 3 bases, leaving 10 bases between the germline ends. CDR1 and CDR2 from the germline V gene are SNHLY and FYNNEI. The CDR3 loop is CASSRGGDYGYTF. CDR3 nucleotides: TGTGCCAGCAGTCGAGGGGGGGACTATGGCTACACCTTC.

The rearrangement links TRBV28 to TRBJ2-3; D remains unclear. CDR3 length: 18 amino acids. Germline-derived CDR1 and CDR2 are MDHEN and SYDVKM. Trimming cost V 6 bases and J 0 bases, with 22 bases left between them. The CDR3 region is CASSLRPPGITSTDTQYF. DNA for the CDR3: TGTGCCAGCAGCCTAAGGCCCCCAGGTATTACTAGCACAGATACGCAGTATTTT.

V usage is TRBV18 and J usage is TRBJ2-1, with 9 bases aligning to TRBD2. V lost 6 bases to trimming and J lost 9 bases; unmatched junction nucleotides: 12. In germline, CDR1 is KGHSH, CDR2 LQKENI. The CDR3 is 15 amino acids. This chain's CDR3 is CASSAAGGEGIEQFF. CDR3 DNA: TGTGCCAGCTCCGCAGCGGGGGGCGAGGGTATTGAGCAGTTCTTC. The variable domain in full, completed from reference TRBV18 and TRBJ2-1, reads NAGVMQNPRHLVRRRGQEARLRCSPMKGHSHVYWYRQLPEEGLKFMVYLQKENIIDESGMPKERFSAEFPKEGPSILRIQQVVRGDSAAYFCASSAAGGEGIEQFFGPGTRLTVL.